The rows below give T cell receptor beta chains drawn from one sample of a study of T cell responses to AZD1222 COVID-19 vaccine. Only in-frame clones appear in the TCRdb table, and some are missing; sequencing was by immunoSEQ multiplex PCR. The sample holds about 100,000 clones, 88% seen once. Specimen: peripheral blood, collected on day 0 of AZD1222 vaccination. The receptors were sampled from an adult in good health. CDR3s include the opening cysteine and the closing phenylalanine or tryptophan. The D gene is left open where the match is weak. Expanded clones get a size class; other rows say once, few or many, or leave the size out.

d_gene	j_gene	v_gene	abundance	CDR3aa	CDR3nt
TRBD2	TRBJ2-1	TRBV11-2	-	CASSLGLVHEQFF	TGTGCCAGCAGCTTGGGACTAGTCCATGAGCAGTTCTTC
-	TRBJ2-5	TRBV28	-	CASSVGRWETQYF	TGTGCCAGCAGCGTGGGGAGGTGGGAGACCCAGTACTTC
-	TRBJ1-1	TRBV7-3	-	CASSSQGGGTEAFF	TGTGCCAGCAGCTCCCAGGGTGGAGGAACTGAAGCTTTCTTT
TRBD1	TRBJ1-6	TRBV28	-	CASRGPRDRASSLHF	TGTGCCAGCAGGGGACCGCGGGACAGGGCTTCATCCCTCCACTTT
-	TRBJ1-5	TRBV5-5	-	CASSSTGYSNQPQHF	TGTGCCAGCAGCTCCACAGGGTATAGCAATCAGCCCCAGCATTTT
-	TRBJ1-3	TRBV12-3/TRBV12-4	-	CASSTRGGDTIYF	TGTGCCAGCAGTACGCGGGGCGGGGACACCATATATTTT
-	TRBJ1-1	TRBV12-5	-	CASGVTEAFF	TGTGCTAGTGGAGTCACTGAAGCTTTCTTT
-	TRBJ1-2	TRBV2	few	CASRGDYSGGYTF	TGTGCCAGCAGGGGGGATTATTCGGGCGGCTACACCTTC
-	TRBJ1-5	TRBV4-3	-	CASSQDRQGPRPQHF	TGCGCCAGCAGCCAAGATCGGCAGGGACCAAGGCCCCAGCATTTT
-	TRBJ1-1	TRBV5-6	-	CASSFQEGRTEAFF	TGTGCCAGCAGCTTTCAGGAGGGGAGAACTGAAGCTTTCTTT
TRBD1	TRBJ1-5	TRBV27	-	CASSSGQFNQPQHF	TGTGCCAGCAGTTCGGGACAGTTCAATCAGCCCCAGCATTTT
TRBD2	TRBJ2-1	TRBV7-6	-	CASSDASGALSYNEQFF	TGTGCCAGCAGCGACGCTAGCGGGGCCCTCTCCTACAATGAGCAGTTCTTC
-	TRBJ2-1	TRBV5-6	-	CASSPTRGAYNEQFF	TGTGCCAGCAGCCCGACTAGAGGGGCTTACAATGAGCAGTTCTTC
TRBD1	TRBJ1-6	TRBV27	-	CASSRRTTGSDNSPLHF	TGTGCCAGCAGTCGGCGGACGACAGGGAGTGATAATTCACCCCTCCACTTT
-	TRBJ1-1	TRBV5-1	-	CASRDLNTEAFF	TGCGCCAGCAGAGACCTGAACACTGAAGCTTTCTTT
TRBD1	TRBJ1-6	TRBV18	-	CASSPGQGNSPLHF	TGTGCCAGCTCACCGGGACAGGGTAATTCACCCCTCCACTTT
-	TRBJ2-5	TRBV3-1/TRBV3-2	-	CASSQSGQETQYF	TGTGCCAGCAGCCAATCCGGCCAAGAGACCCAGTACTTC
-	TRBJ1-1	TRBV4-3	once	CASSHQQEGTEAFF	TGCGCCAGCAGCCATCAACAGGAAGGCACTGAAGCTTTCTTT
-	TRBJ2-7	TRBV30	-	CAWARGRGYEQYF	TGTGCCTGGGCCCGCGGTAGAGGCTACGAGCAGTACTTC
-	TRBJ2-1	TRBV7-2	-	CASTPEASYNEQFF	TGTGCCAGCACCCCCGAGGCGTCCTACAATGAGCAGTTCTTC
-	TRBJ2-7	TRBV7-8	-	CASSLGPSYHYEQYF	TGTGCCAGCAGCTTAGGGCCGTCATATCACTACGAGCAGTACTTC
-	TRBJ2-7	TRBV12-3/TRBV12-4	-	CASSATANYEQYF	TGTGCCAGCAGCGCTACGGCCAACTACGAGCAGTACTTC
TRBD2	TRBJ2-3	TRBV4-3	-	CASSQDPSGTYTDTQYF	TGCGCCAGCAGCCAAGATCCTAGCGGGACGTACACAGATACGCAGTATTTT
TRBD1	TRBJ1-1	TRBV27	-	CASSFIQGARWTEAFF	TGTGCCAGCAGTTTTATTCAGGGGGCGCGGTGGACTGAAGCTTTCTTT
-	TRBJ1-1	TRBV4-2	-	CASSQDGRGSSAFF	TGTGCCAGCAGCCAAGATGGGAGGGGTTCTTCAGCTTTCTTT
-	TRBJ1-1	TRBV21-1	-	CASSKLIRGAEAFF	TGTGCCAGCAGCAAACTGATCAGGGGAGCTGAAGCTTTCTTT
-	TRBJ1-2	TRBV7-2	-	CASSSSRVLASGYTF	TGTGCCAGCAGCTCGTCCAGGGTCCTTGCGAGTGGCTACACCTTC
TRBD2	TRBJ2-3	TRBV3-1/TRBV3-2	-	CASSPLAGPSTDTQYF	TGTGCCAGCAGCCCCCTAGCGGGGCCGAGCACAGATACGCAGTATTTT
-	TRBJ2-1	TRBV15	-	CATSRQGRSSYNEQFF	TGTGCCACCAGCAGACAGGGCAGGAGCTCCTACAATGAGCAGTTCTTC